A single T cell receptor beta chain is shown here with its context. Its specific antigen is unknown. No much larger clonotype is one base removed from it; base qualities were not supplied. The CDR3, cysteine through phenylalanine, is 18 amino acids long. The entry retains the CDR3 DNA only, 54 bases that are in frame from base 1. The germline V gene (reference sequence) provides CDR1 MNHEY and CDR2 SMNVEV. V lost 1 base and J lost 1 base, and the count of bases not matched to a germline gene is 11. The immunoSEQ Assay, a bias-controlled multiplex PCR, was used to amplify TCRbeta CDR3 regions from genomic DNA. On the authors' methods: The number of nucleated cells in each sample was estimated by amplification of reference gene primers within the assay. Sequence reads were collapsed and filtered to measure the absolute abundance of every unique TCRbeta CDR3 rearrangement. For each sample, productive Simpson clonality was calculated by taking the square root of Simpson's diversity index across productive rearrangements. Held by TCRdb, this immuneACCESS table contains in-frame sequences only and omits some clones. Under half of the omission traces to an unresolved V gene where checked; the cause of the rest is unknown. V, J and clone size are taken as reported in that table, and D and trimming were inferred from the DNA itself. For this sample the table gives approximately 100,000 clones, of which 80% to 90% were detected only once. The top ten constitute about 32% of the sample.

The collaborating institutions used their own protocols to collect whole blood in K2EDTA tubes. For TCRbeta analysis, collaborators shipped samples in one of three forms: frozen whole blood, isolated PBMCs, or DNA extracted from either of those sample types. This entry comes from a study of blood T cell repertoires in COVID-19 (dated by TCRdb to the early 2020s). A note on the overall study: Samples covering the acute and convalescent phases of COVID-19 were provided by collaborators in the United States, Italy and Spain. The prospective study material was composed of cDNA or gDNA derived from T cells, B-cell-depleted T cells, or PBMCs. Deeply sampled blood TCRbeta repertoires from subjects exposed to, actively infected with, or recovered from COVID-19 were included in the dataset. The repertoires were released in a freely available public database intended as a resource for research on the immune response to SARS-CoV-2. The samples were drawn from two sources: the first 160 participants of the ongoing ImmuneRACE study, and 1,000 to 1,500 subjects contributed by 6 global collaborators. A de-identified subject ID, COVID-19 status, age in years and sex were almost always included in the sample metadata. Where HLA class I and class II types were available, the types were taken from metadata supplied by the sample provider, not from assay-based typing. Overall study results and their limits: How much clinical and demographic metadata was included differed by source and by participant, and the metadata was provided uncurated.

This TCR came from a woman older than 75 with acute or convalescent COVID-19. The chain is encoded by TRBV27 joined to TRBJ2-5, and TRBD2 aligns with 8 junction nucleotides. Sequenced: peripheral blood. Here is the DNA: TGTGCCAGCAGTTTATTCGGGCCTAAGACTAGCGTCCAAGAGACCCAGTACTTC. This translates into CASSLFGPKTSVQETQYF.